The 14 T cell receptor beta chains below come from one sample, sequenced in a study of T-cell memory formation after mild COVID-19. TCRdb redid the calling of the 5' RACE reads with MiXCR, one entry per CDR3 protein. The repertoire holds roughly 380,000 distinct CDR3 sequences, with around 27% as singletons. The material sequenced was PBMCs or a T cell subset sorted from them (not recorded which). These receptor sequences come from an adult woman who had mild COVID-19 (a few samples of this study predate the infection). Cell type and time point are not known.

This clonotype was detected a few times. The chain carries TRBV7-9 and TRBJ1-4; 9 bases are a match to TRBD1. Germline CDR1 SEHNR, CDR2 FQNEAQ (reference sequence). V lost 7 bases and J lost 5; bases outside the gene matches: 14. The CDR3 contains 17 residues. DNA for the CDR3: TGTGCCAGCACCACTGCCAGGCCCGGGACAGGGAATGAAAAACTGTTTTTT. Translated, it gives CASTTARPGTGNEKLFF. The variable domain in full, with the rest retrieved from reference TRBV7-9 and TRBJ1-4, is DTGVSQNPRHKITKRGQNVTFRCDPISEHNRLYWYRQTLGQGPEFLTYFQNEAQLEKSRLLSDRFSAERPKGSFSTLEIQRTEQGDSAMYLCASTTARPGTGNEKLFFGSGTQLSVL.

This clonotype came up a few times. The CDR3 bases are TGTGCCAGCAGCCCGACAGGAACCCAACAGCCCCAGCATTTT. Encoded protein: CASSPTGTQQPQHF. The chain is built from TRBV9 and TRBJ1-5; the D gene is possibly TRBD1 (6 bases). The CDR3 totals 14 residues. CDR1 is SGDLS and CDR2 is YYNGEE in the germline V gene. Trimming pared 4 bases from V and 7 bases from J, leaving 15 bases between.

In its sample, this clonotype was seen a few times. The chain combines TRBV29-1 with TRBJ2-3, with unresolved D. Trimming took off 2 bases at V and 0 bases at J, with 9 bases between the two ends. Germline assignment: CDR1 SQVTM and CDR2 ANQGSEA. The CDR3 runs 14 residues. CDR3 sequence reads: CSVENRRSTDTQYF. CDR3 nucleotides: TGCAGCGTTGAAAACAGAAGAAGCACAGATACGCAGTATTTT.

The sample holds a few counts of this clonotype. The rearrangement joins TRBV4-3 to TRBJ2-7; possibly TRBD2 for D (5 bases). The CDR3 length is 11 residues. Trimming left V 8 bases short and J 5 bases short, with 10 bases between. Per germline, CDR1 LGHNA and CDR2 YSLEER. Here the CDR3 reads CASGPGNEQYF. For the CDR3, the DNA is TGCGCCAGCGGGCCGGGAAACGAGCAGTACTTC.

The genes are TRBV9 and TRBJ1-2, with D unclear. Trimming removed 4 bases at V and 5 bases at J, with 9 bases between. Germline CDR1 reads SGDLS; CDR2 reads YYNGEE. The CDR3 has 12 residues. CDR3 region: CASSNAVYGYTF. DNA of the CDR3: TGTGCCAGCAGCAATGCCGTTTATGGCTACACCTTC. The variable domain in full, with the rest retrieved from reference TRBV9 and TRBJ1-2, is DSGVTQTPKHLITATGQRVTLRCSPRSGDLSVYWYQQSLDQGLQFLIQYYNGEERAKGNILERFSAQQFPDLHSELNLSSLELGDSALYFCASSNAVYGYTFGSGTRLTVV.

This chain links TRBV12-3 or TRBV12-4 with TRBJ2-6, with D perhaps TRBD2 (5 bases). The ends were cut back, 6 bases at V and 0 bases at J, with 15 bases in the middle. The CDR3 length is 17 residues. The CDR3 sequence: CASRLDSLSSGANVLTF. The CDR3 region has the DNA TGTGCCAGCAGATTGGACTCCTTGAGCTCTGGGGCCAACGTCCTGACTTTC.

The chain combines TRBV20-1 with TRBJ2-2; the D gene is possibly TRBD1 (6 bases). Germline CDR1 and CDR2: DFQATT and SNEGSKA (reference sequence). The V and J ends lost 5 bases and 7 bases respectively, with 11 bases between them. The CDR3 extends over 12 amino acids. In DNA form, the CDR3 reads TGCAGTGCTGGCGGACAGCTCGGGGAGCTGTTTTTT. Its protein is CSAGGQLGELFF.

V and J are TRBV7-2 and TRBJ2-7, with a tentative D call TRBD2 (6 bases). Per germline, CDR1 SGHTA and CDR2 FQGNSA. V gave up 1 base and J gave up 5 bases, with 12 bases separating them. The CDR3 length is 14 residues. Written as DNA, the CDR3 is TGTGCCAGCAGCTTAGGGGGCGGGATACACGAGCAGTACTTC. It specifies CASSLGGGIHEQYF.

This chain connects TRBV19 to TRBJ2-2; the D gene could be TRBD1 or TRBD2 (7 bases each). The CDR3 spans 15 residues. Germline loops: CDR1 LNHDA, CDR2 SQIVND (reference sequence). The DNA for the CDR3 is TGTTCGACCCGACAGGGAGGGTATAACACCGGGGAGCTGTTTTTT. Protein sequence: CSTRQGGYNTGELFF.

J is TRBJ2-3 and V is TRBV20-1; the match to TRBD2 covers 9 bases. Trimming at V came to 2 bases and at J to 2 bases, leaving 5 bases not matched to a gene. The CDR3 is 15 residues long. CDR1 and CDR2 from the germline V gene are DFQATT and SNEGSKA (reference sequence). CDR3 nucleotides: TGCAGTGCTAGAAGAGCGGGGGGTTACACAGATACGCAGTATTTT. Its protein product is CSARRAGGYTDTQYF.

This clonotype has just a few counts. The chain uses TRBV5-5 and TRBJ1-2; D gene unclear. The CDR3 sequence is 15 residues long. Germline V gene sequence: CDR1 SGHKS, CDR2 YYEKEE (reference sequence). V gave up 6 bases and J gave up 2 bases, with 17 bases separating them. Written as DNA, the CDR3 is TGTGCCAGCACCGGGAACTGGGGAAGAAACTATGGCTACACCTTC. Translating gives CASTGNWGRNYGYTF. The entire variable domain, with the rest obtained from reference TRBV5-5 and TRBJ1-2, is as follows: DAGVTQSPTHLIKTRGQQVTLRCSPISGHKSVSWYQQVLGQGPQFIFQYYEKEERGRGNFPDRFSARQFPNYSSELNVNALLLGDSALYLCASTGNWGRNYGYTFGSGTRLTVV.

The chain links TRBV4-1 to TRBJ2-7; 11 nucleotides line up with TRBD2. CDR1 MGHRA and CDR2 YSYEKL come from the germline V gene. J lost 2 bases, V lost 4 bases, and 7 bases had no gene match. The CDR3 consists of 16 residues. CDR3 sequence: CASSPLASGGTYEQYF. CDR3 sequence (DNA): TGCGCCAGCAGCCCCCTCGCTAGCGGGGGGACCTACGAGCAGTACTTC.

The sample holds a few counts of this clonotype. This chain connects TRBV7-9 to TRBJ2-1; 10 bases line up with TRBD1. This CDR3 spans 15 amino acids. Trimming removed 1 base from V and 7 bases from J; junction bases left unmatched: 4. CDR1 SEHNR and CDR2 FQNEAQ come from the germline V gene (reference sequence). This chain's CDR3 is CASSLGDRGINEQFF. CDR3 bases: TGTGCCAGCAGCTTAGGGGACAGGGGCATTAATGAGCAGTTCTTC.

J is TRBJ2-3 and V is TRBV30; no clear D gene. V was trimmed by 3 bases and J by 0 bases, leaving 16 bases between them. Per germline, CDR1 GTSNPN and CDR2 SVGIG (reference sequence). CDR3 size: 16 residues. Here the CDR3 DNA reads TGTGCCTGGAGCCGTAGAAGGGCGACTAGCACAGATACGCAGTATTTT. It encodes CAWSRRRATSTDTQYF.